Each of the 29 T cell receptor beta chains below was sequenced from the same sample in a study of OX40 agonist ivuxolimab in advanced cancers. Method: immunoSEQ multiplex PCR; TCRdb's copy keeps in-frame clones and lacks some. The data contain about 110,000 clones, 75% to 95% of them singletons. This material consisted of CD4+ or CD8+ T cells sorted from blood, taken in a trial of the OX40 agonist ivuxolimab. All receptors come from an adult with an advanced solid tumor such as melanoma, head and neck, liver or kidney cancer.

The V call is TRBV2, the J call TRBJ2-3, with D uncertain. The CDR3 runs 16 residues. Germline lookup yields CDR1 SNHLY and CDR2 FYNNEI. Trimming left V 4 bases short and J 0 bases short, with 14 bases between. The CDR3 DNA reads TGTGCCAGCAGTGGGTACAGCCCAGAAAGCACAGATACGCAGTATTTT. Its protein is CASSGYSPESTDTQYF.

The chain couples TRBV30 to TRBJ1-4; D might be TRBD1 (5 bases). The CDR3 runs 18 residues. The V gene's germline CDR1 is GTSNPN and CDR2 SVGIG (reference sequence). Between the trimmed V and J ends, which lost 3 bases and 0 bases, there was a span of 20 bases. CDR3 in DNA: TGTGCCTGGAGCCCCATAAGGGCCGGGGCTCCAACTAATGAAAAACTGTTTTTT. Protein: CAWSPIRAGAPTNEKLFF.

This chain joins TRBV9 and TRBJ2-7; no firm D call. The CDR3 length is 11 residues. Germline lookup yields CDR1 SGDLS and CDR2 YYNGEE. Trimming removed 0 bases at V and 7 bases at J, with 5 bases between. CDR3 DNA sequence: TGTGCCAGCAGCGTAGGTCGAGAGCAGTACTTC. Translation: CASSVGREQYF. The entire variable domain, with the rest obtained from reference TRBV9 and TRBJ2-7, is as follows: DSGVTQTPKHLITATGQRVTLRCSPRSGDLSVYWYQQSLDQGLQFLIQYYNGEERAKGNILERFSAQQFPDLHSELNLSSLELGDSALYFCASSVGREQYFGPGTRLTVT.

This clone occurred a few times. The chain is built from TRBV11-3 and TRBJ1-1, with TRBD1 as a possible D gene (5 bases). Germline CDR1 reads SGHNT; CDR2 reads YENEEA. The ends were cut back, 1 base at V and 7 bases at J, with 10 bases in the middle. The CDR3 runs to 13 residues. The DNA of the CDR3 is TGTGCCAGCAGCTTAGTGACGGGGGGTGAAGCTTTCTTT. Its protein product is CASSLVTGGEAFF.

This sequence joins TRBV7-6 and TRBJ2-1; 9 bases line up with TRBD1. This CDR3 has 15 residues. The trim removed 2 bases at V and 6 bases at J, leaving 5 bases unmatched. Germline V gives CDR1 SGHVS, CDR2 FNYEAQ. In DNA, the CDR3 is TGTGCCAGCAGCTTATTGGGACAGGGCGGCAATGAGCAGTTCTTC. Its translation is CASSLLGQGGNEQFF.

The rearrangement joins TRBV5-1 to TRBJ1-3; D is uncertain. The germline gives CDR1 SGHRS, CDR2 YFSETQ. Trimming stripped 2 bases from V and 4 bases from J, with 10 bases between. The CDR3 totals 14 residues. In nucleotides, the CDR3 is TGCGCCAGCAGCTTAGGAGTGGCGGGAAACACCATATATTTT. Translation: CASSLGVAGNTIYF.

The CDR3 region is CASSLTGTGSYEQYF. CDR3 in DNA: TGTGCCAGCAGCTTGACCGGGACAGGTTCATACGAGCAGTACTTC. The J gene is TRBJ2-7, the V gene TRBV7-9, with TRBD1 matching 8 bases. The CDR3 runs to 15 residues. CDR1 and CDR2 from the germline V gene are SEHNR and FQNEAQ (reference sequence). The junction had 8 bases not matched to a gene; V was cut back by 3 bases and J by 4 bases.

The chain recombines TRBV11-3 with TRBJ1-4; 12 bases match TRBD1. The CDR3 length is 17 residues. The germline V gene encodes CDR1 SGHNT and CDR2 YENEEA. Trimming at V came to 4 bases and at J to 5 bases, leaving 8 bases not matched to a gene. The chain's CDR3 is CASSSPGQGARNEKLFF. For the CDR3, the DNA is TGTGCCAGCAGCTCTCCGGGACAGGGGGCGCGGAATGAAAAACTGTTTTTT. The full variable domain, in which reference TRBV11-3 and TRBJ1-4 provide the parts outside the CDR3, is EAGVVQSPRYKIIEKKQPVAFWCNPISGHNTLYWYLQNLGQGPELLIRYENEEAVDDSQLPKDRFSAERLKGVDSTLKIQPAELGDSAVYLCASSSPGQGARNEKLFFGSGTQLSVL.

This chain uses TRBV28 with TRBJ1-2; D is unclear. The V gene's germline CDR1 is MDHEN and CDR2 SYDVKM. Trimming pared 5 bases from V and 4 bases from J, leaving 8 bases between. The CDR3 sequence is 12 residues long. The CDR3 region has the DNA TGTGCCAGCAGTCCTTTTATCTATGGCTACACCTTC. Translating it yields CASSPFIYGYTF.

J is TRBJ2-1 and V is TRBV6-1, with 12 bases identical to TRBD2. After removal of 4 bases from V and 9 bases from J, the junction contained 13 bases not matched to a gene. Germline V gene data show CDR1 as MNHNS and CDR2 as SASEGT. There are 17 residues in the CDR3. DNA for the CDR3: TGTGCCAGCAGTGCCAACCGAGGGCTAGCGGGAGGGGGTGAGCAGTTCTTC. It specifies CASSANRGLAGGGEQFF.

The chain employs TRBV28 and TRBJ1-4; the D is unclear. The germline V and J ends were trimmed by 6 bases and 5 bases, with 10 bases remaining between them. The CDR3 extends over 13 amino acids. The V gene's germline CDR1 is MDHEN and CDR2 SYDVKM. CDR3 DNA: TGTGCCAGCAGCTACAATAGGAATGAAAAACTGTTTTTT. This encodes CASSYNRNEKLFF.

The gene calls are TRBV7-8 and TRBJ1-1; D is perhaps TRBD1 (5 bases). Germline CDR1 is SGHVS and CDR2 is FQNEAQ. The CDR3 spans 15 residues. The V gene lost 0 bases and the J gene lost 1 base, with 9 bases spanning the gap. This chain's CDR3 is CASSLAGVRNTEAFF. The CDR3 DNA sequence: TGTGCCAGCAGCTTAGCAGGGGTCCGGAACACTGAAGCTTTCTTT.

V gene TRBV27 combines with J gene TRBJ1-5; D may be TRBD1 (5 bases). This CDR3 spans 16 amino acids. Germline CDR1 MNHEY, CDR2 SMNVEV (reference sequence). With 5 bases removed from V and 0 bases from J, the gap between germline ends came to 14 bases. CDR3 in DNA: TGTGCCAGCAGTCCCCTGGACATCTATAGCAATCAGCCCCAGCATTTT. Translating gives CASSPLDIYSNQPQHF.

This sequence joins TRBV19 and TRBJ1-2; the match to TRBD1 covers 9 bases. This CDR3 is 15 amino acids long. After removal of 7 bases from V and 2 bases from J, the junction contained 8 bases not matched to a gene. The germline V gene has CDR1 LNHDA and CDR2 SQIVND (reference sequence). The CDR3 reads CASKSDRGKNYGYTF. CDR3 DNA: TGTGCCAGTAAGTCGGACAGGGGAAAAAACTATGGCTACACCTTC.

V gene TRBV2 combines with J gene TRBJ1-5; D unresolved. Germline V gene data show CDR1 as SNHLY and CDR2 as FYNNEI. V lost 8 bases, J lost 0 bases, and 11 bases lay in between. The CDR3 extends over 14 amino acids. CDR3 loop: CASAAGHSNQPQHF. CDR3 DNA sequence: TGTGCCAGCGCAGCCGGCCATAGCAATCAGCCCCAGCATTTT.

The chain combines TRBV4-1 with TRBJ2-5, with D perhaps TRBD2 (5 bases). Germline V lookup: CDR1 MGHRA, CDR2 YSYEKL. The CDR3 runs 16 residues. V was pared by 1 base and J by 2 bases, with 14 bases between. The CDR3 spells CASSQALTSSQETQYF. CDR3 in DNA: TGCGCCAGCAGCCAAGCCCTAACTAGTTCACAAGAGACCCAGTACTTC.

The chain links TRBV19 to TRBJ1-6; possible D gene TRBD1, 6 bases. The CDR3 covers 14 residues. Germline assignment: CDR1 LNHDA and CDR2 SQIVND (reference sequence). Trimming removed 5 bases from V and 13 bases from J, with 18 bases in between. The CDR3: CASSQDSSPVPLHF. The DNA for the CDR3 is TGTGCCAGTAGTCAGGACAGTTCTCCGGTCCCCCTCCACTTT. The variable domain in full, completed from reference TRBV19 and TRBJ1-6, reads DGGITQSPKYLFRKEGQNVTLSCEQNLNHDAMYWYRQDPGQGLRLIYYSQIVNDFQKGDIAEGYSVSREKKESFPLTVTSAQKNPTAFYLCASSQDSSPVPLHFGNGTRLTVT.

This chain connects TRBV27 to TRBJ1-2, with D hard to call. CDR3 length: 14 amino acids. Trimming removed 4 bases at V and 4 bases at J, with 13 bases between. CDR1 is MNHEY and CDR2 is SMNVEV in the germline V gene (reference sequence). CDR3 loop: CASSSGSHSYGYTF. The CDR3 DNA follows: TGTGCCAGCAGTTCGGGGAGTCACAGCTATGGCTACACCTTC.

The rearrangement links TRBV5-1 to TRBJ2-7; 10 positions match TRBD1. The CDR3 is 16 amino acids. Germline V CDR1 and CDR2: SGHRS, YFSETQ. V was pared by 4 bases and J by 3 bases, with 10 bases of the junction left unmatched. CDR3 DNA: TGCGCCAGCAGCCCACCGGGACAGGGGATAGACTACGAGCAGTACTTC. It encodes CASSPPGQGIDYEQYF.

The chain recombines TRBV10-3 with TRBJ2-7; no definite D call. There are 11 residues in the CDR3. V gave up 3 bases and J gave up 2 bases, with 2 bases separating them. Per the germline V gene, CDR1 is ENHRY and CDR2 is SYGVKD. The DNA of the CDR3 is TGTGCCATCAGTGATCCCTACGAGCAGTACTTC. Protein: CAISDPYEQYF.

The V and J genes are TRBV14 and TRBJ1-1; a possible D gene is TRBD1 (5 bases). This CDR3 is built from 17 residues. Trimming cost V 0 bases and J 0 bases, with 14 bases left between them. Per the germline V gene, CDR1 is SGHDN and CDR2 is FVKESK. The CDR3: CASSQDLGPGLNTEAFF. For the CDR3, the DNA is TGTGCCAGCAGCCAAGATTTGGGGCCAGGGCTGAACACTGAAGCTTTCTTT.

In this sample, this clone turned up once. The rearrangement links TRBV5-1 to TRBJ2-3; D is perhaps TRBD1 (6 bases). Trimming removed 0 bases from V and 3 bases from J, with 23 bases in between. Germline loops: CDR1 SGHRS, CDR2 YFSETQ. This CDR3 is built from 19 residues. CDR3 loop: CASSLDYRDSFGQTDTQYF. CDR3 in DNA: TGCGCCAGCAGCTTGGATTATCGGGATAGCTTCGGACAGACAGATACGCAGTATTTT.

The CDR3 DNA reads TGTGCCAGTAGTATAGATAGAGGGGTCCACACTGAAGCTTTCTTT. Translating it yields CASSIDRGVHTEAFF. This chain links TRBV19 with TRBJ1-1, with D possibly being TRBD1 (5 bases). The CDR3 spans 15 residues. V gave up 0 bases and J gave up 3 bases, with 11 bases separating them. CDR1 is LNHDA and CDR2 is SQIVND in the germline V gene (reference sequence).

The DNA for the CDR3 is TGTGCCAGCACCCCGGACAGGGTAACTGAAGCTTTCTTT. As protein: CASTPDRVTEAFF. This rearrangement joins TRBV2 to TRBJ1-1; 8 bases fit TRBD1. The V and J ends lost 7 bases and 5 bases, in that order; junction bases with no gene match: 6. This CDR3 contains 13 residues. Germline lookup yields CDR1 SNHLY and CDR2 FYNNEI. Full variable domain (missing parts from reference TRBV2 and TRBJ1-1): EPEVTQTPSHQVTQMGQEVILRCVPISNHLYFYWYRQILGQKVEFLVSFYNNEISEKSEIFDDQFSVERPDGSNFTLKIRSTKLEDSAMYFCASTPDRVTEAFFGQGTRLTVV.

This clone was counted a single time. The chain carries TRBV5-1 and TRBJ2-5; 10 bases line up with TRBD2. The J call is in doubt because the DNA end fits TRBJ2-7 better. This CDR3 spans 18 amino acids. Looked up from germline, CDR1 is SGHRS and CDR2 is YFSETQ. The CDR3 nucleotides are TGCGCCAGCAGCCTGCGAGGGAATCTAGCGGGAGTGGACTACGAGCAGTACTTC. Its protein is CASSLRGNLAGVDYEQYF.

CDR3: CASELGVGTGELFF. The CDR3 region has the DNA TGTGCCAGCGAGCTAGGCGTTGGGACCGGGGAGCTGTTTTTT. The rearrangement links TRBV7-3 to TRBJ2-2; D unclear. CDR3 length: 14 amino acids. V gave up 8 bases and J gave up 5 bases, with 15 bases separating them. Germline V CDR1 and CDR2: SGHTA, FQGTGA.

This chain links TRBV6-1 with TRBJ1-5; unclear D gene. Germline values: CDR1 MNHNS, CDR2 SASEGT. The V end was cut by 2 bases, the J end by 1 base, with 9 bases between. There are 15 residues in the CDR3. CDR3 coding DNA: TGTGCCAGCAGTGAAAATAGGGTAAGCAATCAGCCCCAGCATTTT. Its protein is CASSENRVSNQPQHF.

This sequence joins TRBV7-9 and TRBJ2-1, with D maybe TRBD2 (5 bases). This CDR3 contains 15 residues. The germline CDR1 and CDR2 sequences are SEHNR and FQNEAQ (reference sequence). Trimming removed 6 bases from V and 0 bases from J, with 12 bases in between. In DNA, the CDR3 is TGTGCCAGCAGACGGACTGCCAGCTCCTACAATGAGCAGTTCTTC. Translation: CASRRTASSYNEQFF.

The rearrangement uses TRBV11-2 and TRBJ2-1; possibly TRBD1 or TRBD2 for D (5 bases each). Deletions cut 5 bases from V and 3 bases from J, with 14 bases between. Germline loops: CDR1 SGHAT, CDR2 FQNNGV. There are 15 residues in the CDR3. CDR3 protein: CASSALARDYNEQFF. In nucleotides, the CDR3 is TGTGCCAGCAGCGCTCTAGCCAGGGACTACAATGAGCAGTTCTTC.